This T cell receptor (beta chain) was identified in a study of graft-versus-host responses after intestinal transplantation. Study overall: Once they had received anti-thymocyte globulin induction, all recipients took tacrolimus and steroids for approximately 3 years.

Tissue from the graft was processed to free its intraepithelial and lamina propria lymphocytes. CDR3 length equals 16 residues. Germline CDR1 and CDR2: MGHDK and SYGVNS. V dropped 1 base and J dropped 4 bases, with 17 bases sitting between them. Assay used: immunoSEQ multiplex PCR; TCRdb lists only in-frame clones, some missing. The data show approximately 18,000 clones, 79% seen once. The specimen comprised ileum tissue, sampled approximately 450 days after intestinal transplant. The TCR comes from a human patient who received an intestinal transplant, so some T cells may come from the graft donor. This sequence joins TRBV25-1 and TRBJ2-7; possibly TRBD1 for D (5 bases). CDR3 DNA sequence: TGTGCCAGCAGTGAATTGGGTACGAAAGGGGCTTACGAGCAGTACTTC. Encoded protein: CASSELGTKGAYEQYF.